The clone carrying this T cell receptor (beta chain) was observed a single time. At one end, the junction sequence differs from germline, possibly due to a read error. This CDR3 region has 14 residues. Per the germline V gene, CDR1 is SSHAT and CDR2 is FNYEAQ (reference sequence). This sample is drawn from a study of control samples from healthy donors and cancer patients. Clones were sequenced by immunoSEQ multiplex PCR, and TCRdb holds only the in-frame ones, with some missing. The table lists some 56,000 clones, around 95% of them singletons. Sequencing was performed on blood. The V call is TRBV7-7, the J call TRBJ1-1; D is possibly TRBD1 (5 bases). The receptor was derived from a man aged 30 to 45 in good health. CDR3 amino acids: CASSSDTGSTEAFF. The DNA of the CDR3 is TGTGCTAGCAGCTCCGACACAGGAAGCACTGAAGCTTTCTTT.